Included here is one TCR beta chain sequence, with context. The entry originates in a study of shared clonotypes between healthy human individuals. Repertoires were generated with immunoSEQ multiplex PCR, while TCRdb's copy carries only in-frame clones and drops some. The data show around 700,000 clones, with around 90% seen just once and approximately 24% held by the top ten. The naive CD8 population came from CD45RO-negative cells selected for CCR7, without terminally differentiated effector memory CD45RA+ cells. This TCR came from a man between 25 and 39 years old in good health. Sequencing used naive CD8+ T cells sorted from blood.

For the CDR3, the DNA is TGCGCCAGCAGCCCGGGGACTAGCACCTTTAACTACGAGCAGTACTTC. Residues: CASSPGTSTFNYEQYF. The genes are TRBV4-3 and TRBJ2-7; 9 nucleotides align to TRBD2. V was pared by 4 bases and J by 3 bases, with 10 bases of the junction left unmatched. The CDR3 has 16 amino acids. The V gene's germline CDR1 is LGHNA and CDR2 YSLEER.